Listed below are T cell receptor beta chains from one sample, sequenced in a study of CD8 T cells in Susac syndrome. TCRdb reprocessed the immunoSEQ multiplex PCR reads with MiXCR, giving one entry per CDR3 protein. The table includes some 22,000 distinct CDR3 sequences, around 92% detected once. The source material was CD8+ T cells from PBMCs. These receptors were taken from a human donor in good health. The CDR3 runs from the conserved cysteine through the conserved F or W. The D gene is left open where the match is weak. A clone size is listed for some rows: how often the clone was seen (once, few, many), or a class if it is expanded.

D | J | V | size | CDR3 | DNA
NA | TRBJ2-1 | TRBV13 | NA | CASLGDGNNEQFF | TGTGCCAGCCTGGGAGACGGCAACAATGAGCAGTTCTTC
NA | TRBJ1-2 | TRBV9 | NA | CASSVDGTNYGYTF | TGTGCCAGCAGCGTAGACGGCACTAACTATGGCTACACCTTC
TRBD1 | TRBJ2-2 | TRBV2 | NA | CASSSGQVVTGELFF | TGTGCCAGCAGTTCCGGACAGGTCGTCACCGGGGAGCTGTTTTTT
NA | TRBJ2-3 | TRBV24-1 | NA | CATSDLDLGPDTQYF | TGTGCCACCAGTGATTTGGATCTAGGGCCCGATACGCAGTATTTT
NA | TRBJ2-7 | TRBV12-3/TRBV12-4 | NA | CASSYDGNYEQYF | TGTGCCAGCAGTTACGACGGGAACTACGAGCAGTACTTC
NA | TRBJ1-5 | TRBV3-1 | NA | CASSQVYRGSSNQPQHF | TGTGCCAGCAGCCAAGTCTACCGGGGGTCGAGCAATCAGCCCCAGCATTTT
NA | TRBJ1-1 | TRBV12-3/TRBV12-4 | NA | CASSAGNTEAFF | TGTGCCAGCAGCGCAGGGAACACTGAAGCTTTCTTT
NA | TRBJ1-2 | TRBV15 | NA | CATSSDPRTRGDYGYTF | TGTGCCACCAGCAGTGATCCCCGGACGAGAGGGGACTATGGCTACACCTTC
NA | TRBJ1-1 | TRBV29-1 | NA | CSVDTEDSTEAFF | TGCAGCGTTGATACAGAAGATTCCACTGAAGCTTTCTTT
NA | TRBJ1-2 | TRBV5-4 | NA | CASSLSQGADGYTF | TGTGCCAGCAGCTTGTCACAGGGAGCGGATGGCTACACCTTC
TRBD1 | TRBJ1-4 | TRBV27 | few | CASSSQGAVEKLFF | TGTGCCAGCAGTTCTCAGGGGGCTGTGGAAAAGCTGTTTTTT
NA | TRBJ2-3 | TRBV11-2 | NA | CASSLMKFTDTQYF | TGTGCCAGCAGCTTGATGAAGTTCACAGATACGCAGTATTTT
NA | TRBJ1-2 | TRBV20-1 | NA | CSARDRQDDHIHGYTF | TGCAGTGCTAGAGACCGACAGGACGATCACATTCATGGCTACACCTTC
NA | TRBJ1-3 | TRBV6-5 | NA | CASSSPTPSGGNTIYF | TGTGCCAGCAGTTCACCGACTCCATCGGGGGGAAACACCATATATTTT
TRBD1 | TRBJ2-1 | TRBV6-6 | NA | CASISMGQGLGEQFF | TGTGCCAGCATATCCATGGGACAGGGCCTGGGTGAGCAGTTCTTC
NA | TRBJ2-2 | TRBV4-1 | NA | CASSQGGNGELFF | TGCGCCAGCAGCCAAGGGGGGAACGGGGAGCTGTTTTTT
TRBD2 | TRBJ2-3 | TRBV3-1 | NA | CASSQVNSGGPYF | TGTGCCAGCAGCCAAGTGAATAGCGGGGGGCCATATTTT
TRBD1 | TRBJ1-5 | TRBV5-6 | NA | CASSLYRGGNQPQHF | TGTGCCAGCAGCTTGTATAGAGGGGGCAACCAGCCCCAGCATTTT
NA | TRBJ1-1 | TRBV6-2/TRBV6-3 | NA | CASSHRMNTEAFF | TGTGCCAGCAGCCACAGGATGAACACTGAAGCTTTCTTT
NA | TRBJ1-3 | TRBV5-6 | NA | CASSLLEPGNTIYF | TGTGCCAGCAGCTTGCTCGAGCCCGGAAACACCATATATTTT
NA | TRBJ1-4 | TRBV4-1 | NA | CASSPQGGGLFF | TGCGCCAGCAGCCCTCAGGGAGGTGGACTGTTTTTT
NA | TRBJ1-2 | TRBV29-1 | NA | CSVDLTSRGLTKGYTF | TGCAGCGTTGACCTGACCTCCAGGGGATTAACGAAGGGCTACACCTTC
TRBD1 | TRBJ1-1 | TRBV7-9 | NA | CASSTGRGTVKAFF | TGTGCCAGCAGCACAGGTCGGGGGACAGTCAAGGCTTTCTTT
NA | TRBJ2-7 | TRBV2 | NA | CASSGLDYEQYF | TGTGCCAGCAGTGGACTAGATTACGAGCAGTACTTC
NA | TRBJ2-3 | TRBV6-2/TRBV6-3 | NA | CASSYSPGADTQYF | TGTGCCAGCAGTTACAGCCCAGGCGCAGATACGCAGTATTTT
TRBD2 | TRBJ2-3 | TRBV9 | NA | CASSGGTSGPDTQYF | TGTGCCAGCAGCGGCGGGACTAGCGGCCCAGATACGCAGTATTTT
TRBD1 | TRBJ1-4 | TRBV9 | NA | CASSVYQGQGLEKLFF | TGTGCCAGCAGCGTTTATCAGGGACAGGGGCTTGAAAAACTGTTTTTT
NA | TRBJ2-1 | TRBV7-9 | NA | CASSLALDANNEQFF | TGTGCCAGCAGCTTAGCCTTGGACGCGAACAATGAGCAGTTCTTC
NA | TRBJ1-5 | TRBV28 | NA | CASSLRGSKRNQPQHF | TGTGCCAGCAGTTTAAGGGGGAGCAAGAGAAATCAGCCCCAGCATTTT
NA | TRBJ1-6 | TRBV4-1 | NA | CASSQGSGLHGSPLHF | TGCGCCAGCAGCCAAGGATCGGGACTCCATGGTTCACCCCTCCACTTT
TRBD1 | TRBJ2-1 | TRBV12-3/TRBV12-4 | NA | CASRYGTGLYNEQFF | TGTGCCAGCAGATACGGGACAGGGTTGTACAATGAGCAGTTCTTC
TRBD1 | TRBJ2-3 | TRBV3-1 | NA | CASSQAPGQGTDTQYF | TGTGCCAGCAGCCAAGCCCCGGGACAGGGCACAGATACGCAGTATTTT
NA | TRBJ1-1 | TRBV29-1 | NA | CSVEDGPLNTEAFF | TGCAGCGTTGAAGATGGACCGTTGAACACTGAAGCTTTCTTT
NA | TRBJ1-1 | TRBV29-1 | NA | CSPGRMNTEAFF | TGCAGCCCCGGGCGGATGAACACTGAAGCTTTCTTT
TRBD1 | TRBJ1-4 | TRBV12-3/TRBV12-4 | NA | CASSSRGRGTGRFSTNEKLFF | TGTGCCAGCAGTTCCCGGGGCCGCGGGACAGGGCGTTTTTCAACTAATGAAAAACTGTTTTTT
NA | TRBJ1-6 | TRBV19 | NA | CASQGSLSANSPLHF | TGTGCCAGTCAAGGGTCCCTCTCAGCGAATTCACCCCTCCACTTT
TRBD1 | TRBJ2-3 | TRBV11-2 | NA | CASSRGTGGSDTQYF | TGTGCCAGCAGCCGCGGGACAGGGGGTTCAGATACGCAGTATTTT
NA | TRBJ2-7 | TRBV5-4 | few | CASSGTSDEQYF | TGTGCCAGCAGCGGGACTTCGGACGAGCAGTACTTC
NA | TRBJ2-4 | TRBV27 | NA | CASSHTYGGTKNIQYF | TGTGCCAGCAGTCATACCTACGGGGGAACCAAAAACATTCAGTACTTC
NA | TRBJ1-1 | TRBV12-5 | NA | CASGLSRTAEAFF | TGTGCTAGTGGTTTGTCCCGGACGGCCGAAGCTTTCTTT
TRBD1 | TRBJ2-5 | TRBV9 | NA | CASSVGDRGPRETQYF | TGTGCCAGCAGCGTAGGAGACAGGGGACCTCGGGAGACCCAGTACTTC
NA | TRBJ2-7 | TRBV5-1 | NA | CASSLYTRGEQYF | TGCGCCAGCAGCTTGTATACTAGGGGCGAGCAGTACTTC
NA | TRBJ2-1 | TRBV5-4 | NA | CASSLDYYSYNEQFF | TGTGCCAGCAGCTTAGACTATTATTCCTACAATGAGCAGTTCTTC
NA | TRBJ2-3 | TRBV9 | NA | CASSLDGASTDTQYF | TGTGCCAGCAGCCTGGACGGAGCTAGCACAGATACGCAGTATTTT
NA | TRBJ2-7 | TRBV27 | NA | CASSLSGAGYEQYF | TGTGCCAGCAGTTTATCCGGAGCAGGGTACGAGCAGTACTTC
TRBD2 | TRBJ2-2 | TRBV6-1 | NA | CASRLTSGTSGGTGELFF | TGTGCCAGCAGACTAACCTCCGGGACTAGCGGGGGGACCGGGGAGCTGTTTTTT
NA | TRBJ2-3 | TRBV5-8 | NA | CASSHRQSSTDTQYF | TGTGCCAGCAGCCATCGACAGAGTAGCACAGATACGCAGTATTTT
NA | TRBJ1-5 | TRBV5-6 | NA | CASSLVGSNQPQHF | TGTGCCAGCAGCTTGGTGGGGAGCAATCAGCCCCAGCATTTT
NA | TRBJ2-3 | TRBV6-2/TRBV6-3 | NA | CASSPGGLALDTQYF | TGTGCCAGCAGTCCCGGAGGGCTAGCGTTGGATACGCAGTATTTT
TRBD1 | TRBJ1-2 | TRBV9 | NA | CASSHRTGGVYGYTF | TGTGCCAGCAGCCATCGTACAGGGGGCGTCTATGGCTACACCTTC
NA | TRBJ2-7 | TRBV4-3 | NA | CASTQDPQVTYEQYF | TGCGCCAGCACCCAAGATCCACAAGTCACCTACGAGCAGTACTTC
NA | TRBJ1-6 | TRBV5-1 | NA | CASSLERGGSPLHF | TGCGCCAGCAGCTTGGAGAGGGGGGGCTCACCCCTCCACTTT
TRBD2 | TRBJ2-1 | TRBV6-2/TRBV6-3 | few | CASSYPTSGLNEQFF | TGTGCCAGCAGTTACCCGACTAGCGGGTTGAATGAGCAGTTCTTC
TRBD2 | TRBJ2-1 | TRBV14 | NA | CASSQDRSSGGTMSYNEQFF | TGTGCCAGCAGCCAAGATCGGTCTAGCGGGGGGACCATGTCCTACAATGAGCAGTTCTTC
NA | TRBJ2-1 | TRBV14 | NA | CASSQDLYEQFF | TGTGCCAGCAGCCAAGATCTTTATGAGCAGTTCTTC
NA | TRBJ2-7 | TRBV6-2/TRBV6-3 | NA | CASTPTGLNYEQYF | TGTGCCAGCACTCCGACCGGACTAAACTACGAGCAGTACTTC
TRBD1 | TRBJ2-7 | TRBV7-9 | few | CASSLGTGPYEQYF | TGTGCCAGCAGCTTAGGGACAGGGCCCTACGAGCAGTACTTC